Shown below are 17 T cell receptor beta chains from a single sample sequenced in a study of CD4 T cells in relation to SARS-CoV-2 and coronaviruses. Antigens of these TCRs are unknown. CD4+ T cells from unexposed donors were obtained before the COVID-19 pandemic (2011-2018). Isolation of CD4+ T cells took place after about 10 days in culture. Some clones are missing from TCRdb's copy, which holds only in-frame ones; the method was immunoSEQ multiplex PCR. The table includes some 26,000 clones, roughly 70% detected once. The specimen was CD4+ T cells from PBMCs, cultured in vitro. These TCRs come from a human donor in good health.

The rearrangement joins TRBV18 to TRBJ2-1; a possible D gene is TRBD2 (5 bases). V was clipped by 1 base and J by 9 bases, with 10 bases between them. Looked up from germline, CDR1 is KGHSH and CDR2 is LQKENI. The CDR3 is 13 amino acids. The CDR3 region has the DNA TGTGCCAGCTCACCACGGGAGAGTGGTGAGCAGTTCTTC. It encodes CASSPRESGEQFF.

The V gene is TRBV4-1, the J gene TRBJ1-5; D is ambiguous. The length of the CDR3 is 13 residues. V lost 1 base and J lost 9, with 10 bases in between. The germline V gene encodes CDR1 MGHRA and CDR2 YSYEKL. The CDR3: CASSQGGGRPQHF. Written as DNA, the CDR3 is TGCGCCAGCAGCCAAGGGGGAGGGCGGCCCCAGCATTTT.

The CDR3 bases are TGTGCCAGCTCACCAGACCTCACAGATACGCAGTATTTT. This codes for CASSPDLTDTQYF. The chain combines TRBV18 with TRBJ2-3, with unresolved D. V was shortened by 2 bases and J by 2 bases, with 5 bases between the two germline ends. This CDR3 comprises 13 residues. Per the germline V gene, CDR1 is KGHSH and CDR2 is LQKENI.

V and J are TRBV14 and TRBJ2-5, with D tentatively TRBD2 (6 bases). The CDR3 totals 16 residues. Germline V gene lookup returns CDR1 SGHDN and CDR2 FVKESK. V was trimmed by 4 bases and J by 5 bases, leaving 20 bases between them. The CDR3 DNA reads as TGTGCCAGCAGCCTTACACTAGCCCCCGGATTGGAGACCCAGTACTTC. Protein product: CASSLTLAPGLETQYF.

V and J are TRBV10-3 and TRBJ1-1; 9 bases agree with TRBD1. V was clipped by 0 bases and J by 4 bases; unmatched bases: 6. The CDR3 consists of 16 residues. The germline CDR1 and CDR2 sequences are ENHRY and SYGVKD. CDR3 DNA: TGTGCCATCAGTGAGTCAATTGGACAGGGGATCACTGAAGCTTTCTTT. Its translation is CAISESIGQGITEAFF.

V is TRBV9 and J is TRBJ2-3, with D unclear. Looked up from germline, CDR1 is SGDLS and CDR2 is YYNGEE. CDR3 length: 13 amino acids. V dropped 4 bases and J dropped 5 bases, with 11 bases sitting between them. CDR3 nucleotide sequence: TGTGCCAGCAGCCAGAGGAATGGAGATACGCAGTATTTT. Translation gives CASSQRNGDTQYF.

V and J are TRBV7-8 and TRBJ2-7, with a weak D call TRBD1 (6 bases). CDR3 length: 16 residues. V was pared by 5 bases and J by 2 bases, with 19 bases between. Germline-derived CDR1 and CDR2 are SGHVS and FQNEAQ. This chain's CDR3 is CASSLGYGQNPYEQYF. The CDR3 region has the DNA TGTGCCAGCAGCCTAGGGTATGGACAGAACCCCTACGAGCAGTACTTC.

The CDR3 nucleotides are TGTGCCAGCAGCGTAGAGGCCGAGGGAGCTTTCTTT. It specifies CASSVEAEGAFF. The chain employs TRBV9 and TRBJ1-1; D is undetermined. Germline-derived CDR1 and CDR2 are SGDLS and YYNGEE. This CDR3 has 12 residues. The V gene lost 0 bases and the J gene lost 10 bases, with 10 bases spanning the gap. The variable domain in full, completed from reference TRBV9 and TRBJ1-1, reads DSGVTQTPKHLITATGQRVTLRCSPRSGDLSVYWYQQSLDQGLQFLIQYYNGEERAKGNILERFSAQQFPDLHSELNLSSLELGDSALYFCASSVEAEGAFFGQGTRLTVV.

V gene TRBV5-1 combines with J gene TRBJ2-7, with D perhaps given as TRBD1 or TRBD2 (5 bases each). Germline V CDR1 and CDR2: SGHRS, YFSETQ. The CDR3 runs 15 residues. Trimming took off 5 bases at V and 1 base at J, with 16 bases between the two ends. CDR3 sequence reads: CASSSNTGASYEQYF. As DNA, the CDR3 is TGCGCCAGCAGTTCGAATACCGGGGCATCCTACGAGCAGTACTTC.

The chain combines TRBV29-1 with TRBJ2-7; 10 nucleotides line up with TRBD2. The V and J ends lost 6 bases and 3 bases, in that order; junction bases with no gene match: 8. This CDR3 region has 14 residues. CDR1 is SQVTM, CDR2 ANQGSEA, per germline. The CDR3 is CSVLAGGPDYEQYF. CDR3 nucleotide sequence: TGCAGCGTCTTAGCGGGAGGCCCGGACTACGAGCAGTACTTC.

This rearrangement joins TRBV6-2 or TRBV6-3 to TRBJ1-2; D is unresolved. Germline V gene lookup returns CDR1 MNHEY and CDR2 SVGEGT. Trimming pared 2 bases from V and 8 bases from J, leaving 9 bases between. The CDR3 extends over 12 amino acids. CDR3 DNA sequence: TGTGCCAGCAGTTACGATGCAGACGGCTACACCTTC. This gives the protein CASSYDADGYTF.

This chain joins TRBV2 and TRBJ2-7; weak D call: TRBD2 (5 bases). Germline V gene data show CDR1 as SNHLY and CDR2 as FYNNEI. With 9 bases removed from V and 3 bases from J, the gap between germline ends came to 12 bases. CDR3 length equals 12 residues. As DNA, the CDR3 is TGTGCCAGTACTTCAGGACTCTACGAGCAGTACTTC. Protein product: CASTSGLYEQYF.

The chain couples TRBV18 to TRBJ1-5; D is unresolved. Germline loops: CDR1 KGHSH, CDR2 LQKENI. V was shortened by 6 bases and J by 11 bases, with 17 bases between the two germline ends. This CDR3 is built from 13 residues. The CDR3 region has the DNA TGTGCCAGCTCGGACCCTCCCGATGGGGCCCAGCATTTT. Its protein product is CASSDPPDGAQHF.

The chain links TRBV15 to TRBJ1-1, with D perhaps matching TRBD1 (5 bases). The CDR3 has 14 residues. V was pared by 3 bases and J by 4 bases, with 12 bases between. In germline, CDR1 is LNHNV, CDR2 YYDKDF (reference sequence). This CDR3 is CATSSDRGATEAFF. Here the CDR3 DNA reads TGTGCCACCAGCAGTGATCGAGGGGCCACTGAAGCTTTCTTT.

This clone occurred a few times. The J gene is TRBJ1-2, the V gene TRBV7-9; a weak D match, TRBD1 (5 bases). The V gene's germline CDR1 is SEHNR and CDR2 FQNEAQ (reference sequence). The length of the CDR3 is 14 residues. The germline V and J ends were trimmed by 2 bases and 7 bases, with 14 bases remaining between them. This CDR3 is CASSLQGQGAGYTF. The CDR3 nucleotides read TGTGCCAGCAGCTTACAGGGTCAGGGAGCTGGCTACACCTTC.

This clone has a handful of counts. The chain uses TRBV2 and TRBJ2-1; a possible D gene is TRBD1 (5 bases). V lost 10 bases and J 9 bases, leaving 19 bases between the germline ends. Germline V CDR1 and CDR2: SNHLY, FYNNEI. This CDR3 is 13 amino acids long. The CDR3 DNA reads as TGTGCCATACCCTCGACAGTCCCGGGTGAGCAGTTCTTC. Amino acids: CAIPSTVPGEQFF.

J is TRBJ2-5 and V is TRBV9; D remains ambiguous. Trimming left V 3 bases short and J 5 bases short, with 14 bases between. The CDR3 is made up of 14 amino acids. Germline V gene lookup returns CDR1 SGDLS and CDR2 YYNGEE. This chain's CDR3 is CASSGDQAHETQYF. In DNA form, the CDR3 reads TGTGCCAGCAGCGGCGACCAAGCCCACGAGACCCAGTACTTC.